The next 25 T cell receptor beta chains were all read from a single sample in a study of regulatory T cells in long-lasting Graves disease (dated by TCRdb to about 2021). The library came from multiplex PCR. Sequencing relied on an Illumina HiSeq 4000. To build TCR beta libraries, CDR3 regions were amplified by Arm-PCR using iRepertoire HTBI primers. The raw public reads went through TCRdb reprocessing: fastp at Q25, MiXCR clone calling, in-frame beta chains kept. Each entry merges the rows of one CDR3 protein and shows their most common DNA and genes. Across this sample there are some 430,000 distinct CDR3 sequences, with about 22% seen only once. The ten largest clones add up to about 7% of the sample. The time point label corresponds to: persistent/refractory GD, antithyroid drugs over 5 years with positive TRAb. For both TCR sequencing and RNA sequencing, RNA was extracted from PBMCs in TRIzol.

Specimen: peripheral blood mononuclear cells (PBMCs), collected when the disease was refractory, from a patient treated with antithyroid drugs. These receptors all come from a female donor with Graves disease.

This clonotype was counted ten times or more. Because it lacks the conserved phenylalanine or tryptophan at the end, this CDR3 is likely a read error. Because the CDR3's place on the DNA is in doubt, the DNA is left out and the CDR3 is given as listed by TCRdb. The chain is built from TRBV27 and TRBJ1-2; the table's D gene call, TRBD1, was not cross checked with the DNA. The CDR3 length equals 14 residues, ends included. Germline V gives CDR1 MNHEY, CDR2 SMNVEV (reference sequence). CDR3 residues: CASSPSAGTGLTTL.

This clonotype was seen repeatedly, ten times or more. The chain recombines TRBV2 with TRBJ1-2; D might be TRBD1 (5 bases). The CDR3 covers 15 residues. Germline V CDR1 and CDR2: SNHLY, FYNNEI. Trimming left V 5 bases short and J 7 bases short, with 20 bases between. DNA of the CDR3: TGTGCCAGCAGTCCTCCCGGACAATTGATTCCTGGCTACACCTTC. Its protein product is CASSPPGQLIPGYTF.

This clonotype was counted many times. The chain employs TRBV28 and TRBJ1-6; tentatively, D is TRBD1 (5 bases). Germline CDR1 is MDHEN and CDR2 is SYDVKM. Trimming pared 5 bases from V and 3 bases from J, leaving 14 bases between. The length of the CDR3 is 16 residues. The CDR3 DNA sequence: TGTGCCAGCAGTCCGGGGGGTACTGTCTATAATTCACCCCTCCACTTT. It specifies CASSPGGTVYNSPLHF. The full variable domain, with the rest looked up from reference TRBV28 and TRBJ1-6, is DVKVTQSSRYLVKRTGEKVFLECVQDMDHENMFWYRQDPGLGLRLIYFSYDVKMKEKGDIPEGYSVSREKKERFSLILESASTNQTSMYLCASSPGGTVYNSPLHFGNGTRLTVT.

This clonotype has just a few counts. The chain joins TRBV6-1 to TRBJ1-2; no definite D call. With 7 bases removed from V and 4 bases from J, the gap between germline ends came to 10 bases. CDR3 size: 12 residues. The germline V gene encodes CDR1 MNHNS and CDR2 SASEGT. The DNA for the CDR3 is TGTGCCAGCACCGCGCTATCCTATGGCTACACCTTC. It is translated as CASTALSYGYTF.

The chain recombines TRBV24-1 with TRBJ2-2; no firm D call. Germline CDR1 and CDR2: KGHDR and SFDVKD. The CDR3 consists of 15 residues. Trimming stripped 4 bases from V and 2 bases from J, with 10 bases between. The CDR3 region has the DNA TGTGCCACCAGTGACCTCAGAATAAACACCGGGGAGCTGTTTTTT. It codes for CATSDLRINTGELFF.

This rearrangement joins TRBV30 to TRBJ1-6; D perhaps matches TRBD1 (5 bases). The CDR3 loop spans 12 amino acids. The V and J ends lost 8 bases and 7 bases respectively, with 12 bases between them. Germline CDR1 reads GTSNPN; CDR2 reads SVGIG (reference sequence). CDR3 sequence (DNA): TGTGCCCACGGGACCGCGAATTCACCCCTCCACTTT. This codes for CAHGTANSPLHF.

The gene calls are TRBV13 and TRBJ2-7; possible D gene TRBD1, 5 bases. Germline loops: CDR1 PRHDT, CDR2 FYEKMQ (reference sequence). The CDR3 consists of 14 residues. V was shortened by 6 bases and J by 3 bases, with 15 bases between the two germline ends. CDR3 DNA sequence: TGTGCCAGCAGGCCAGCAGGGTTGTTCTACGAGCAGTACTTC. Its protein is CASRPAGLFYEQYF.

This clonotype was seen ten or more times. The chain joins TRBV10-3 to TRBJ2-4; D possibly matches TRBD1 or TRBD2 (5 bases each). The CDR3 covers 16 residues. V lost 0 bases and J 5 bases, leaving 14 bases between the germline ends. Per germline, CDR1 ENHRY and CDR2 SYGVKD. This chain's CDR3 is CAISESGRDPQNIQYF. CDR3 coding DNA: TGTGCCATCAGTGAGTCGGGTAGGGACCCTCAAAACATTCAGTACTTC.

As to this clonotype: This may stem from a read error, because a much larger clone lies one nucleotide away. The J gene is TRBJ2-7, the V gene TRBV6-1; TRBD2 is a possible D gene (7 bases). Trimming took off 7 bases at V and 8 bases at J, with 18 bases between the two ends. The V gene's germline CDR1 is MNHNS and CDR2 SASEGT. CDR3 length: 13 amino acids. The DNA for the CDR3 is TGTGCCAGCATAAACGGGGGAGGGGGTCAGCAGTACTTC. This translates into CASINGGGGQQYF.

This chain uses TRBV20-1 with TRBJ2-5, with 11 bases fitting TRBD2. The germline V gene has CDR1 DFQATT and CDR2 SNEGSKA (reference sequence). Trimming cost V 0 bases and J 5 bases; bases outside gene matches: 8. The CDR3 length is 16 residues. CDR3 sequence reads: CSARERVAGGGETQYF. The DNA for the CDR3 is TGCAGTGCTAGAGAACGGGTAGCGGGAGGGGGGGAGACCCAGTACTTC.

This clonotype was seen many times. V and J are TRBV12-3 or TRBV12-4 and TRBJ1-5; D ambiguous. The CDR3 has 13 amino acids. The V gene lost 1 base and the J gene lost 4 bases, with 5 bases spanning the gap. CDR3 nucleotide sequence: TGTGCCAGCAGTTTAGTTCGGAATCAGCCCCAGCATTTT. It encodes CASSLVRNQPQHF.

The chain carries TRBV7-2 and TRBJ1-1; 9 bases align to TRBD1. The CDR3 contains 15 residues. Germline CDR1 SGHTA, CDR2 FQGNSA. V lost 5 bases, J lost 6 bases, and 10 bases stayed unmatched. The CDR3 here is CASSTNRGLKAEAFF. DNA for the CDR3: TGTGCCAGCAGCACCAACAGGGGGCTGAAAGCTGAAGCTTTCTTT.

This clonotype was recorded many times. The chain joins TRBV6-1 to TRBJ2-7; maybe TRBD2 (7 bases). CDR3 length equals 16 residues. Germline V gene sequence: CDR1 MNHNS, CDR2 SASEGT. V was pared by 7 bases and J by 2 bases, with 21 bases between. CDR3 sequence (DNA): TGTGCCAGCAATACCGAGCAGGGGCGGGGGCCCTACGAGCAGTACTTC. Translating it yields CASNTEQGRGPYEQYF.

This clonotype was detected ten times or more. The DNA of the CDR3 is TGTGCCAGCAGTTTATCTCGGACAGCGATTTATAGCAATCAGCCCCAGCATTTT. Translation gives CASSLSRTAIYSNQPQHF. V is TRBV28 and J is TRBJ1-5, with D possibly matching TRBD1 (6 bases). The CDR3 consists of 18 residues. Germline CDR1 reads MDHEN; CDR2 reads SYDVKM. The V gene lost 1 base and the J gene lost 0 bases, with 16 bases spanning the gap.

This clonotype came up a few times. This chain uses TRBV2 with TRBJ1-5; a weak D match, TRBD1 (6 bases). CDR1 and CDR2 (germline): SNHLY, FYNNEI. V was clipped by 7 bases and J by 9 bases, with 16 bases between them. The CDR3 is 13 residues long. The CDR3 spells CASTLRGEGPQHF. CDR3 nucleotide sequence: TGTGCCAGCACCCTCAGGGGTGAGGGGCCCCAGCATTTT.

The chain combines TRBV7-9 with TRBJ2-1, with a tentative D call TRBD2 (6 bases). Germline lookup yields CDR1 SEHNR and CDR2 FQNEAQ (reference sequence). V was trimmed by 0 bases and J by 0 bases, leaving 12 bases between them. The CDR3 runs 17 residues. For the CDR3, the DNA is TGTGCCAGCAGCTTAGCGCTGGCGGGGAGCTCCTACAATGAGCAGTTCTTC. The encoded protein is CASSLALAGSSYNEQFF.

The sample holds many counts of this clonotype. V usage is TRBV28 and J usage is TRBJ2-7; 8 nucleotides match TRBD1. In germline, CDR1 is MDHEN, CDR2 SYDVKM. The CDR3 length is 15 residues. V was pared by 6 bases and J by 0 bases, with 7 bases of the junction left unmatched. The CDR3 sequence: CASSPGGLGSYEQYF. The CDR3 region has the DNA TGTGCCAGCAGCCCAGGGGGCCTCGGCTCCTACGAGCAGTACTTC.

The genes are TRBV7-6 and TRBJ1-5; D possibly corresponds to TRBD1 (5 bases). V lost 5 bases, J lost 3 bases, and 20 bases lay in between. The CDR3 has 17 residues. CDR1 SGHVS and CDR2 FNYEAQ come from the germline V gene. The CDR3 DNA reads TGTGCCAGCAGCGCCTGGGCCCCCGGGGCCTACAATCAGCCCCAGCATTTT. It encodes CASSAWAPGAYNQPQHF.

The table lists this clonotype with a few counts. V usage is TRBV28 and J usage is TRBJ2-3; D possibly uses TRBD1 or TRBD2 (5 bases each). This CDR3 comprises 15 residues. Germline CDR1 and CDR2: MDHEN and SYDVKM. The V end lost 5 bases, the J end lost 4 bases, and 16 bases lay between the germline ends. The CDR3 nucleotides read TGTGCCAGCAGTAGCCGGGACCCGCCAGCAGATACGCAGTATTTT. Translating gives CASSSRDPPADTQYF.

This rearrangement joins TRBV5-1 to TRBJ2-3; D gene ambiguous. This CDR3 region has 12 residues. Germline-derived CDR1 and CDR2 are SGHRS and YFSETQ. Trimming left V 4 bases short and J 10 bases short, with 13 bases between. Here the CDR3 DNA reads TGCGCCAGCAGCCCCAATAACGTAGCGCAGTATTTT. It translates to CASSPNNVAQYF.

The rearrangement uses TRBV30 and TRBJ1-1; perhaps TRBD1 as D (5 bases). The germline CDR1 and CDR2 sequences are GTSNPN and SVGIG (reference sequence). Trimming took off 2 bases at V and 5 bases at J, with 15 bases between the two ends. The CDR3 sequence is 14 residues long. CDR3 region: CAWSMGVGETEAFF. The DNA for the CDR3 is TGTGCCTGGAGTATGGGGGTGGGCGAGACTGAAGCTTTCTTT.

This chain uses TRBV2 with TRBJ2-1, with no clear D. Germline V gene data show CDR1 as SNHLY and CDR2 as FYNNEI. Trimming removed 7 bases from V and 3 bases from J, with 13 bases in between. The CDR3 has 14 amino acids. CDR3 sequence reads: CASISQVYYNEQFF. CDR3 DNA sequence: TGTGCCAGCATTTCGCAGGTCTACTACAATGAGCAGTTCTTC. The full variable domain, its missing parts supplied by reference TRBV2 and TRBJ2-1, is EPEVTQTPSHQVTQMGQEVILRCVPISNHLYFYWYRQILGQKVEFLVSFYNNEISEKSEIFDDQFSVERPDGSNFTLKIRSTKLEDSAMYFCASISQVYYNEQFFGPGTRLTVL.

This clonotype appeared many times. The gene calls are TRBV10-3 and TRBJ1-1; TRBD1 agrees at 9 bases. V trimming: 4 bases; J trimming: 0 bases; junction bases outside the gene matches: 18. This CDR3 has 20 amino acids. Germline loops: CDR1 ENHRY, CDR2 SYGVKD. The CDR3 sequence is CAISVHLGQGKTSMNTEAFF. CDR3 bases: TGTGCCATCAGTGTTCATTTAGGACAGGGGAAAACCTCCATGAACACTGAAGCTTTCTTT.

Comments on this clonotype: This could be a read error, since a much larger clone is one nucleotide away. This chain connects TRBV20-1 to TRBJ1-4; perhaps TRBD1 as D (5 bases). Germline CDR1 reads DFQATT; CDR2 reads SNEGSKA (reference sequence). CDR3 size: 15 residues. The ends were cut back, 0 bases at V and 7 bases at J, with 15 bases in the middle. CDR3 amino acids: CSAREHGAAGEKLFF. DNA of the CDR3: TGCAGTGCTAGAGAACACGGGGCAGCCGGTGAAAAACTGTTTTTT.

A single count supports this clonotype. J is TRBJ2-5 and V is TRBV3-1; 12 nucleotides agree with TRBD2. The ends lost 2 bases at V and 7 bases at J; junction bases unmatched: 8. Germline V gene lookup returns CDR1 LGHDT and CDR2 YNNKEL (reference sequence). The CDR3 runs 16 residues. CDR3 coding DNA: TGTGCCAGCAGCCAACCACTAGCGGGGGGCTGGGGGACCCAGTACTTC. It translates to CASSQPLAGGWGTQYF.